The clone carrying this TCR beta chain was recorded a few times. Antigen unknown. TCRdb re-analysed the 5' RACE reads in MiXCR, keeping a single row per CDR3 protein. The sample lists just over 500,000 distinct CDR3 sequences; roughly a fifth were seen once. The data belong to a study of identical twins. There are 13 residues in the CDR3. In germline, CDR1 is DFQATT, CDR2 SNEGSKA (reference sequence). The J segment lost 3 bases and the V segment lost 6 bases, leaving 7 bases of the junction unmatched. Whole-study results and caveats: Memory repertoires showed no such pattern, whereas abundant cord blood beta clonotypes carried fewer insertions.

These data also featured in a second study, about T cells expressing NK-cell markers. From that study: Sorted CD3+CD56+NKG2C+, CD3+CD56+NKG2C- and CD3+CD56-NKG2C+ T cells supplied TCR beta repertoires.

Material: CD4+ T cells sorted from blood. The source is a woman younger than 30 in good health. The chain combines TRBV20-1 with TRBJ2-5, with 7 bases lining up with TRBD1. CDR3 loop: CSASDRAEETQYF. The CDR3 nucleotides are TGCAGTGCAAGTGACAGGGCGGAAGAGACCCAGTACTTC.